This TCR beta chain was sequenced during a study of cytomegalovirus exposure and HLA in healthy donors. Findings of the study overall: First-cohort TCR clusters tended to co-occur in the 120 or so validation repertoires, a later analysis found. The classifier reportedly diagnosed cytomegalovirus status with high specificity and sensitivity.

Details on this clone: The antigen is undetermined.

The CDR3 spans 15 residues. Trimming cost V 4 bases and J 4 bases, with 13 bases left between them. CDR1 and CDR2 from the germline V gene are MNHNS and SASEGT. Using immunoSEQ multiplex PCR, the repertoire was profiled, and TCRdb retains in-frame clones only, with some absent. This table holds 65,000 to 90,000 clones, approximately 90% found once. Sequenced sample: PBMCs. The receptor comes from a young woman in good health and CMV-seropositive. This chain connects TRBV6-1 to TRBJ2-2; maybe TRBD2 (5 bases). The CDR3 loop reads CASSAFRGSTGELFF. CDR3 nucleotides: TGTGCCAGCAGTGCATTTCGGGGAAGCACCGGGGAGCTGTTTTTT.